This TCR beta chain appears in the sequencing data of a study of blood T cell repertoires in COVID-19. Study context: PBMCs, B-cell-depleted T cells, or T cells were the source of the cDNA or gDNA that made up the material.

Methods used by the authors: Researchers report that nucleated cell counts were estimated from reference gene primer amplification. Measured with immunoSEQ multiplex PCR; TCRdb has only the in-frame clones, and not every one. D and trimming come from the DNA, and the V and J calls and clone size come from that table. The sample holds under 170,000 clones, about nine tenths seen once. J lost 8 bases, V lost 3 bases, and 5 bases had no gene match. CDR1 is LGHDT, CDR2 YNNKEL, per germline (reference sequence). The CDR3 runs 14 residues. The receptor's source is a woman in her fifties or sixties with active or convalescent COVID-19. The V gene is TRBV3-1 (or the pseudogene TRBV3-2), the J gene TRBJ1-4; the match to TRBD1 covers 8 bases. The source material was peripheral blood. CDR3 sequence (DNA): TGTGCCAGCAGCCAGGGACAGGTGGCCGAAAAACTGTTTTTT. Translating it yields CASSQGQVAEKLFF.